The 12 T cell receptor beta chains reported below all come from one sample, sequenced in a study of blood T cell repertoires in COVID-19. Produced via immunoSEQ multiplex PCR; TCRdb's table is partial and in-frame only. The sample records 300,000 or so clones, about 86% being singletons. The specimen sequenced was PBMCs or T cells enriched from blood (not recorded which). These receptors all stem from a middle-aged woman with acute COVID-19.

The J gene is TRBJ2-5, the V gene TRBV7-2; the D gene is possibly TRBD1 (6 bases). CDR1 is SGHTA and CDR2 is FQGNSA in the germline V gene. The CDR3 covers 15 residues. V was pared by 1 base and J by 5 bases, with 14 bases between. The CDR3 here is CASSLGGERGETQYF. The DNA of the CDR3 is TGTGCCAGCAGCTTAGGAGGGGAAAGGGGGGAGACCCAGTACTTC.

This clone has more than one count but fewer than ten. For the CDR3, the DNA is TGTGCCACCAGCAGAGTGGAAGGGGGTCCCCCTGAAGCTTTCTTT. Protein product: CATSRVEGGPPEAFF. The chain combines TRBV15 with TRBJ1-1; possible D gene TRBD1, 6 bases. The CDR3 is made up of 15 amino acids. Germline CDR1 reads LNHNV; CDR2 reads YYDKDF (reference sequence). With 1 base removed from V and 6 bases from J, the gap between germline ends came to 15 bases.

V usage is TRBV6-2 or TRBV6-3 and J usage is TRBJ2-1, with 12 bases aligning to TRBD2. The CDR3 runs to 18 residues. Trimming took 0 bases from V and 6 from J; bases not matched to a gene: 9. Per the germline V gene, CDR1 is MNHEY and CDR2 is SVGEGT. This CDR3 is CASSYSMASGRAGNEQFF. For the CDR3, the DNA is TGTGCCAGCAGTTACTCGATGGCTAGCGGGAGGGCGGGCAATGAGCAGTTCTTC.

The gene calls are TRBV28 and TRBJ2-3; D gene unclear. CDR1 and CDR2 from the germline V gene are MDHEN and SYDVKM. The CDR3 length is 11 residues. V gave up 4 bases and J gave up 5 bases, with 4 bases separating them. The CDR3 sequence is CASSYGDTQYF. CDR3 bases: TGTGCCAGCAGTTACGGAGATACGCAGTATTTT.

V and J are TRBV3-1 (or the pseudogene TRBV3-2) and TRBJ1-5, with 7 bases that match TRBD1. CDR1 is LGHDT and CDR2 is YNNKEL in the germline V gene (reference sequence). The ends lost 2 bases at V and 8 bases at J; junction bases unmatched: 3. The CDR3 has 13 residues. The CDR3 sequence is CASSQHRGEPQHF. The CDR3 region has the DNA TGTGCCAGCAGCCAACACAGGGGTGAGCCCCAGCATTTT.

This clone was found once. The chain employs TRBV28 and TRBJ2-3, with 8 bases lining up with TRBD2. Unmatched junction bases numbered 7, after V lost 7 bases and J lost 1 base. CDR3 length equals 15 residues. Germline V gene data show CDR1 as MDHEN and CDR2 as SYDVKM. The CDR3 coding sequence is TGTGCCAGCACCGTAAGCGGGAGCCGCACAGATACGCAGTATTTT. Protein: CASTVSGSRTDTQYF.

In its sample, this clone was seen a few times. This CDR3 reads CASSPLGQGMNQPQHF. In DNA, the CDR3 is TGTGCCAGTAGTCCTCTAGGACAGGGAATGAATCAGCCCCAGCATTTT. This chain links TRBV19 with TRBJ1-5; TRBD1 matches 8 bases. V shed 5 bases and J 4 bases; nucleotides not matched to a gene: 10. Per the germline V gene, CDR1 is LNHDA and CDR2 is SQIVND (reference sequence). The CDR3 has 16 amino acids.

The chain recombines TRBV28 with TRBJ1-5, with D maybe TRBD1 (5 bases). The V and J ends lost 6 bases and 11 bases respectively, with 17 bases between them. CDR1 MDHEN and CDR2 SYDVKM come from the germline V gene. The CDR3 length is 13 residues. This CDR3 is CASSVPVLGAQHF. CDR3 sequence (DNA): TGTGCCAGCAGCGTCCCGGTATTAGGGGCCCAGCATTTT.

The genes are TRBV6-5 and TRBJ1-5, with a weak D call TRBD1 (5 bases). In germline, CDR1 is MNHEY, CDR2 SVGAGI. V lost 6 bases, J lost 9 bases, and 12 bases lay in between. CDR3 size: 12 residues. The CDR3 nucleotides read TGTGCCAGCAGCCCAATGGGGGGGCCCCAGCATTTT. The encoded protein is CASSPMGGPQHF.

The chain recombines TRBV9 with TRBJ1-2; D gene ambiguous. The ends were cut back, 0 bases at V and 8 bases at J, with 14 bases in the middle. The V gene's germline CDR1 is SGDLS and CDR2 YYNGEE. The CDR3 length is 14 residues. In DNA, the CDR3 is TGTGCCAGCAGCGTAGGTCGCCCGGAGGGAGGCTACACCTTC. Encoded protein: CASSVGRPEGGYTF.

The V gene is TRBV28, the J gene TRBJ2-7, with 7 bases lining up with TRBD1. V dropped 6 bases and J dropped 4; count of bases not matched to a gene: 3. The germline V gene encodes CDR1 MDHEN and CDR2 SYDVKM. This CDR3 has 12 amino acids. DNA of the CDR3: TGTGCCAGCAGCGTGACAGGGTACGAGCAGTACTTC. This gives the protein CASSVTGYEQYF.

The chain has TRBV27 and TRBJ2-5, with D possibly being TRBD2 (6 bases). This CDR3 has 14 residues. V was shortened by 2 bases and J by 4 bases, with 11 bases between the two germline ends. Germline V lookup: CDR1 MNHEY, CDR2 SMNVEV (reference sequence). CDR3 nucleotides: TGTGCCAGCAGTTTAATGGAGGGAGTAGAGACCCAGTACTTC. This sequence encodes CASSLMEGVETQYF.